This TCR beta chain came from a study of Ad26.COV2.S vaccination and SARS-CoV-2 variants. The protocol was immunoSEQ multiplex PCR, while the TCRdb copy is restricted to in-frame clones and leaves out a portion. The sample has about 320,000 clones, over 80% seen once. The treatment here: around 19 received Ad26.COV2.S at low or high dose, single or two shots; about five received placebo; per-sample allocation not given. Samples analyzed were those drawn on day 63 after the first vaccine or placebo injection. Germline-derived CDR1 and CDR2 are SGHKS and YYEKEE (reference sequence). The V end lost 2 bases, the J end lost 0 bases, and 9 bases lay between the germline ends. The CDR3 spans 15 residues.

Sequencing was performed on peripheral blood, taken in a trial of Ad26.COV2.S vaccine versus placebo. This rearrangement joins TRBV5-5 to TRBJ2-1; D not resolved. The receptor was isolated from a person aged 18-60 years who received the Ad26.COV2.S COVID-19 vaccine or a placebo. Written as DNA, the CDR3 is TGTGCCAGCAGCTTATGGTGGAGCTCCTACAATGAGCAGTTCTTC. It is translated as CASSLWWSSYNEQFF. Using reference TRBV5-5 and TRBJ2-1 for the parts outside the CDR3, the full variable domain is DAGVTQSPTHLIKTRGQQVTLRCSPISGHKSVSWYQQVLGQGPQFIFQYYEKEERGRGNFPDRFSARQFPNYSSELNVNALLLGDSALYLCASSLWWSSYNEQFFGPGTRLTVL.